This is a list of T cell receptor beta chains from one sample in a study of blood T cells in healthy people across ages. TCRdb independently ran MiXCR on the 5' RACE reads; one entry per CDR3 protein. This sample yields about 800,000 distinct CDR3 sequences, of which roughly 60% are seen a single time; roughly 22% belongs to the top ten. Material for sequencing was blood. Source of these receptors: a man aged 30 to 45 in good health. Both conserved end residues are part of each CDR3. The D gene is left open where the match is weak. Part of the rows lack a size; the others show once, few, many or a class for expanded clones.

V gene: TRBV29-1; D gene: -; clone size: -; J gene: TRBJ2-1; CDR3 length: 13; CDR3 DNA: TGCAGCGTTGAAGGAATTGGGGGCTATGAGCAGTTCTTC; CDR3 protein: CSVEGIGGYEQFF
V gene: TRBV20-1; D gene: TRBD1; clone size: -; J gene: TRBJ2-4; CDR3 length: 17; CDR3 DNA: TGCAGTGCTAGAGATTGGGGACAGACTACAGCCGAAAACATTCAGTACTTC; CDR3 protein: CSARDWGQTTAENIQYF
V gene: TRBV3-1; D gene: TRBD2; clone size: -; J gene: TRBJ2-5; CDR3 length: 17; CDR3 DNA: TGTGCCAGCAGCCAACGGACTAGCGGGAGTTGGCACGAGACCCAGTACTTC; CDR3 protein: CASSQRTSGSWHETQYF
V gene: TRBV7-9; D gene: -; clone size: many; J gene: TRBJ2-7; CDR3 length: 12; CDR3 DNA: TGTGCCAGCAGCTTAGCGGGGAGCGAGCAGTACTTC; CDR3 protein: CASSLAGSEQYF
V gene: TRBV5-1; D gene: -; clone size: once; J gene: TRBJ2-7; CDR3 length: 14; CDR3 DNA: TGCGCCAGCAGCTTGGATGGGCAAGGCTACGAGCAGTACTTC; CDR3 protein: CASSLDGQGYEQYF
V gene: TRBV21-1; D gene: -; clone size: -; J gene: TRBJ1-4; CDR3 length: 15; CDR3 DNA: TGTGCCAGCAGCAAAGCGCAGAGACAGGTCGAAAAACTGTTTTTT; CDR3 protein: CASSKAQRQVEKLFF
V gene: TRBV12-5; D gene: -; clone size: -; J gene: TRBJ1-1; CDR3 length: 13; CDR3 DNA: TGTGCTAGTGCCGGACAGCTGAACACTGAAGCTTTCTTT; CDR3 protein: CASAGQLNTEAFF
V gene: TRBV7-9; D gene: -; clone size: few; J gene: TRBJ2-7; CDR3 length: 13; CDR3 DNA: TGTGCCAGCAGCTTACCCGCAAACTACGAGCAGTACTTC; CDR3 protein: CASSLPANYEQYF
V gene: TRBV5-1; D gene: -; clone size: -; J gene: TRBJ2-7; CDR3 length: 16; CDR3 DNA: TGCGCCAGCAGCTTCGCGCGGGGTCCCAGAACCTACGAGCAGTACTTC; CDR3 protein: CASSFARGPRTYEQYF
V gene: TRBV18; D gene: -; clone size: few; J gene: TRBJ2-5; CDR3 length: 12; CDR3 DNA: TGTGCCAGCTCAGTCCTGGTAGAGACCCAGTACTTC; CDR3 protein: CASSVLVETQYF
V gene: TRBV10-2; D gene: -; clone size: -; J gene: TRBJ2-4; CDR3 length: 15; CDR3 DNA: TGCGCCAGCAGGGACGCCACAGGGGCCAAAAACATTCAGTACTTC; CDR3 protein: CASRDATGAKNIQYF
V gene: TRBV6-2/TRBV6-3; D gene: -; clone size: once; J gene: TRBJ1-6; CDR3 length: 15; CDR3 DNA: TGTGCCAGCAGAGCTGCGGACGGTTATAATTCACCCCTCCACTTT; CDR3 protein: CASRAADGYNSPLHF
V gene: TRBV7-8; D gene: -; clone size: few; J gene: TRBJ1-2; CDR3 length: 15; CDR3 DNA: TGTGCCAGCGCCGAGGGCAGGGCGGGAAACTATGGCTACACCTTC; CDR3 protein: CASAEGRAGNYGYTF
V gene: TRBV29-1; D gene: -; clone size: -; J gene: TRBJ1-1; CDR3 length: 13; CDR3 DNA: TGCAGTAACAGACTTACCATGAACACTGAAGCTTTCTTT; CDR3 protein: CSNRLTMNTEAFF
V gene: TRBV6-6; D gene: TRBD1; clone size: -; J gene: TRBJ1-2; CDR3 length: 17; CDR3 DNA: TGTGCCAGCAGTTACTCGACGGGACAGGCTGCGAACTATGGCTACACCTTC; CDR3 protein: CASSYSTGQAANYGYTF